Listed below are T cell receptor beta chains from one sample, sequenced in a study of cytomegalovirus exposure and HLA in healthy donors. Repertoires were generated with immunoSEQ multiplex PCR, while TCRdb's copy carries only in-frame clones and drops some. The data hold around 150,000 clones, with approximately 68% observed a single time. Sample: PBMCs. Receptor source: a man between 60 and 70 years old in good health and CMV-seronegative. CDR3s leave out the opening cysteine and the closing phenylalanine or tryptophan.

CDR3 length | V gene | CDR3 protein
18 | TRBV7-3 | ASSPRVGLAGPSNTGELF
12 | TRBV7-2 | ASSPPSGGHEQY
14 | TRBV9 | ASSVEAGGVSDTQY
13 | TRBV6-5 | ASSRGTSGYNEQF
13 | TRBV7-9 | ASSSLWDRVDEQY
11 | TRBV30 | AWSAGLHQPQH
13 | TRBV6-1 | ASRPRGMPPYEQY
10 | TRBV28 | ASSGQGDEQF
12 | TRBV6-1 | ASSALTGAGELF
13 | TRBV2 | ASSEGTGINEKLF